The rows below give T cell receptor beta chains drawn from one sample of a study of PD-1 blockade in mismatch repair-deficient tumors. Method: immunoSEQ multiplex PCR; TCRdb's copy keeps in-frame clones and lacks some. This sample has around 62,000 clones, with approximately 82% found just once. The material sequenced was peripheral blood, taken 2 weeks after starting pembrolizumab. The receptor source for this set is an adult with mismatch repair-deficient cancer. Both conserved end residues are part of each CDR3. D genes are given only for firm matches. Rows may omit the clone size; those that give it use once, few, many or a size class.

V: TRBV6-6; size: -; J: TRBJ2-7; D: -; DNA: TGTGCCAGCGGATACAGGGCGAAATACGAGCAGTACTTC; CDR3: CASGYRAKYEQYF
V: TRBV7-2; size: few; J: TRBJ2-7; D: -; DNA: TGTGCCAGCAGCGCCACCTACTCCTACGAGCAGTACTTC; CDR3: CASSATYSYEQYF
V: TRBV19; size: -; J: TRBJ1-1; D: TRBD1; DNA: TGTGCCAGTAGTCAACAGGGGGCTCTTGAAGCTTTCTTT; CDR3: CASSQQGALEAFF
V: TRBV9; size: -; J: TRBJ2-5; D: TRBD2; DNA: TGTGCCAGCACCTTCGGGCTAGCGGGAGAGACCCAGTACTTC; CDR3: CASTFGLAGETQYF
V: TRBV6-1; size: few; J: TRBJ1-2; D: TRBD1; DNA: TGTGCCAGCAGCCTAGACAGGGTTTACGGCTACACCTTC; CDR3: CASSLDRVYGYTF
V: TRBV10-3; size: -; J: TRBJ2-7; D: TRBD2; DNA: TGTGCCATCAGTGAGTTTTGGACTAGCGGGACCGCAAGCTCCTACGAGCAGTACTTC; CDR3: CAISEFWTSGTASSYEQYF
V: TRBV7-3; size: few; J: TRBJ2-3; D: TRBD1; DNA: TGTGCCAGCAGCTTAGGCGGACAGGAGATAGATACGCAGTATTTT; CDR3: CASSLGGQEIDTQYF
V: TRBV6-1; size: -; J: TRBJ2-1; D: TRBD1; DNA: TGTGCCAGCAGTGAGGGACAGCTCCGCTCCTACAATGAGCAGTTCTTC; CDR3: CASSEGQLRSYNEQFF
V: TRBV9; size: once; J: TRBJ1-4; D: -; DNA: TGTGCCAGCAGCCTACTCCCTTCAACTAATGAAAAACTGTTTTTT; CDR3: CASSLLPSTNEKLFF
V: TRBV7-9; size: -; J: TRBJ1-1; D: -; DNA: TGTGCCAGCAGCTTAGTGAACACTGAAGCTTTCTTT; CDR3: CASSLVNTEAFF
V: TRBV27; size: -; J: TRBJ1-5; D: -; DNA: TGTGCCAGCAGTTTTTCAGGGGACAATCAGCCCCAGCATTTT; CDR3: CASSFSGDNQPQHF
V: TRBV27; size: -; J: TRBJ2-1; D: TRBD2; DNA: TGTGCCAGCAGCGGGACTAGCGGCTACAATGAGCAGTTCTTC; CDR3: CASSGTSGYNEQFF
V: TRBV7-8; size: -; J: TRBJ2-1; D: -; DNA: TGTGCCAGCAGCTTGGGACTTTCTCTCGACACTGAGCAGTTCTTC; CDR3: CASSLGLSLDTEQFF
V: TRBV19; size: few; J: TRBJ2-7; D: TRBD2; DNA: TGTGCCAGTAGCGCGGGAGTTGGGTACGAGCAGTACTTC; CDR3: CASSAGVGYEQYF
V: TRBV30; size: -; J: TRBJ2-6; D: TRBD1; DNA: TGTGCCTGGAGTACCGGACAGGGCAACGTCCTGACTTTC; CDR3: CAWSTGQGNVLTF
V: TRBV18; size: once; J: TRBJ2-2; D: TRBD2; DNA: TGTGCCAGCTCACCAAGAACGGGAGGTGACACCGGGGAGCTGTTTTTT; CDR3: CASSPRTGGDTGELFF
V: TRBV15; size: -; J: TRBJ1-4; D: -; DNA: TGTGCCACCAGCAGAGATTATGAGGGGGACGAAAAACTGTTTTTT; CDR3: CATSRDYEGDEKLFF
V: TRBV21-1; size: once; J: TRBJ2-7; D: -; DNA: TGTGCCAGCATCCCGGGAGGGGTCTCCTACGAGCAGTACTTC; CDR3: CASIPGGVSYEQYF
V: TRBV14; size: -; J: TRBJ2-1; D: TRBD2; DNA: TGTGCCAGCAGCCAAAAAAACCCTAGCGGGCTCTACAATGAGCAGTTCTTC; CDR3: CASSQKNPSGLYNEQFF
V: TRBV5-4; size: -; J: TRBJ1-4; D: -; DNA: TGTGCCAGCAGCCCGGGGGGGCCGGGGAATGAAAAACTGTTTTTT; CDR3: CASSPGGPGNEKLFF
V: TRBV5-1; size: -; J: TRBJ1-1; D: -; DNA: TGCGCCAGCAGCTTAGCAAAGGGGACACCCAACACTGAAGCTTTCTTT; CDR3: CASSLAKGTPNTEAFF
V: TRBV13; size: -; J: TRBJ2-7; D: TRBD1; DNA: TGTGCCAGCAGCTCCTCCGGGACAGGAGACTACGAGCAGTACTTC; CDR3: CASSSSGTGDYEQYF
V: TRBV9; size: -; J: TRBJ2-2; D: -; DNA: TGTGCCAGCAGCCAGAGTTTGGCACAGAGATGGGACACCGGGGAGCTGTTTTTT; CDR3: CASSQSLAQRWDTGELFF
V: TRBV19; size: -; J: TRBJ2-1; D: TRBD1; DNA: TGTGCCAGTACCCCGGGACAGGGACACCACAATGAGCAGTTCTTC; CDR3: CASTPGQGHHNEQFF
V: TRBV7-2; size: -; J: TRBJ2-7; D: TRBD2; DNA: TGTGCCAGCAGCTCCAACCTAGCGGGAGCAGGCGGCGGGCAGTACTTC; CDR3: CASSSNLAGAGGGQYF
V: TRBV5-8; size: -; J: TRBJ2-3; D: TRBD2; DNA: TGTGCCAGCAGCTCGACCCTTCTAGCGGGAGGCACAGATACGCAGTATTTT; CDR3: CASSSTLLAGGTDTQYF
V: TRBV9; size: -; J: TRBJ1-1; D: -; DNA: TGTGCCAGCAGCTATGGGGTTGCCACTGAAGCTTTCTTT; CDR3: CASSYGVATEAFF
V: TRBV6-5; size: -; J: TRBJ2-1; D: TRBD1; DNA: TGTGCCAGCAGGAGCCGGGACAGGAGCGATGAGCAGTTCTTC; CDR3: CASRSRDRSDEQFF
V: TRBV30; size: -; J: TRBJ2-2; D: TRBD2; DNA: TGTGCCTGCCATCGTAGGGGGGGACTAGCGGGAGGCGGTACCGGGGAGCTGTTTTTT; CDR3: CACHRRGGLAGGGTGELFF
V: TRBV11-2; size: -; J: TRBJ2-2; D: TRBD2; DNA: TGTGCCAGCAGCTCCCGCGGGAGAGCGTGGCGGGAGGTTGGCGGGGAGCTGTTTTTT; CDR3: CASSSRGRAWREVGGELFF
V: TRBV13; size: once; J: TRBJ2-3; D: TRBD2; DNA: TGTGCCAGCAGCCTCACTAGCGGGAAGGGGACAGATACGCAGTATTTT; CDR3: CASSLTSGKGTDTQYF
V: TRBV6-1; size: once; J: TRBJ1-5; D: -; DNA: TGTGCCAGCAGGGAATACAGCCGCTATCAGCCCCAGCATTTT; CDR3: CASREYSRYQPQHF
V: TRBV9; size: few; J: TRBJ2-3; D: -; DNA: TGTGCCAGCACCTATGGGGAGAGCGCCACAGATACGCAGTATTTT; CDR3: CASTYGESATDTQYF
V: TRBV7-2; size: -; J: TRBJ1-4; D: TRBD1; DNA: TGTGCCAGCAGCTTTACAGGGGGGACTAATGAAAAACTGTTTTTT; CDR3: CASSFTGGTNEKLFF
V: TRBV5-5; size: -; J: TRBJ2-3; D: TRBD1; DNA: TGTGCCAGCAGTTCGGGACAGGGCGCGGCAGATACGCAGTATTTT; CDR3: CASSSGQGAADTQYF
V: TRBV2; size: -; J: TRBJ1-5; D: -; DNA: TGTGCCAGCAGTGAAAGTACCACCCCCAATCAGCCCCAGCATTTT; CDR3: CASSESTTPNQPQHF
V: TRBV5-4; size: -; J: TRBJ2-1; D: -; DNA: TGTGCCAGCAGTAAGGACACTTACAATGAGCAGTTCTTC; CDR3: CASSKDTYNEQFF
V: TRBV18; size: -; J: TRBJ1-2; D: -; DNA: TGTGCCAGCTCACTACCCCCGCCCCGGACGCTTGGCTACACCTTC; CDR3: CASSLPPPRTLGYTF
V: TRBV30; size: -; J: TRBJ1-1; D: -; DNA: TGTGCCTGGAAGGGCGACAGCTATGAAGCTTTCTTT; CDR3: CAWKGDSYEAFF
V: TRBV6-5; size: -; J: TRBJ1-3; D: TRBD1; DNA: TGTGCCAGCAGTTACTCGGACAGGGGATTCGGAAACACCATATATTTT; CDR3: CASSYSDRGFGNTIYF
V: TRBV15; size: medium-sized; J: TRBJ2-7; D: -; DNA: TGTGCCACCAGCAGAGCAGGGTTCACCTACGAGCAGTACTTC; CDR3: CATSRAGFTYEQYF